Listed below are T cell receptor beta chains from one sample, sequenced in a study of T cells of healthy individuals. MiXCR, run by TCRdb on the 5' RACE reads, gives a single entry per CDR3 protein. The sample has more than 60,000 distinct CDR3 sequences, about 17% seen once; the top ten hold around 5.1%. Receptor source: a human donor in good health. The CDR3 runs from the conserved cysteine through the conserved F or W. A D gene is named only where the DNA matches it firmly. The size field is filled for only some rows; it gives once, few, many or a size class.

- | TRBJ2-2 | TRBV11-3 | many | CASSYGGSGELFF | TGTGCCAGCAGCTACGGGGGCTCGGGGGAGCTGTTTTTT
- | TRBJ1-1 | TRBV14 | few | CASSQTFGLGTEAFF | TGTGCCAGCAGCCAAACTTTCGGACTTGGGACTGAAGCTTTCTTT
- | TRBJ1-1 | TRBV5-1 | many | CASSLSGRDTEAFF | TGCGCCAGCAGCCTGTCGGGTCGTGACACTGAAGCTTTCTTT
- | TRBJ2-5 | TRBV28 | few | CASSPVGGFKTQYF | TGTGCCAGCAGTCCCGTCGGGGGATTTAAGACCCAGTACTTC
TRBD1 | TRBJ1-2 | TRBV9 | few | CASSVRTGGGGYTF | TGTGCCAGCAGCGTGCGGACAGGGGGTGGTGGCTACACCTTC
- | TRBJ1-5 | TRBV20-1 | many | CSARNSYSNQPQHF | TGCAGTGCTAGAAACTCCTATAGCAATCAGCCCCAGCATTTT
- | TRBJ2-3 | TRBV9 | medium-sized | CASSLGVAELTDTQYF | TGTGCCAGCAGCCTAGGAGTAGCGGAGCTCACAGATACGCAGTATTTT
TRBD2 | TRBJ2-2 | TRBV3-1 | - | CATRAGGRPGELFF | TGTGCCACTCGAGCGGGGGGGCGGCCCGGGGAGCTGTTTTTT
- | TRBJ1-2 | TRBV6-1 | few | CAGTDRYYGYTF | TGTGCCGGAACAGACAGATACTATGGCTACACCTTC
- | TRBJ2-7 | TRBV4-3 | - | CASSQALGEYEQYF | TGCGCCAGCAGCCAGGCCCTAGGGGAATACGAGCAGTACTTC
- | TRBJ2-5 | TRBV5-1 | many | CASSYTQASETQYF | TGCGCCAGCAGCTACACTCAGGCGAGTGAGACCCAGTACTTC
TRBD1 | TRBJ1-2 | TRBV29-1 | - | CSAYQQGGYGYTF | TGCAGCGCCTACCAACAGGGGGGCTATGGCTACACCTTC
TRBD2 | TRBJ2-7 | TRBV27 | - | CASSSKTRLAGWGTGEQYF | TGTGCCAGCAGTTCCAAAACCCGACTAGCGGGATGGGGAACGGGAGAGCAGTACTTC